One sample yielded the 27 T cell receptor beta chains listed below, sequenced in a study of blood T cell repertoires in COVID-19. Libraries were prepared by immunoSEQ multiplex PCR; TCRdb keeps only in-frame clonotypes and omits some of them. Of over 85,000 clones listed, roughly 91% are singletons. The sequenced material came from peripheral blood. These receptors all stem from a woman of 80 years or more with active COVID-19.

The chain carries TRBV5-3 and TRBJ2-7; D possibly corresponds to TRBD1 (6 bases). TRBV5-3 is annotated as an ORF whose role is uncertain. This CDR3 is 17 amino acids long. The ends were cut back, 1 base at V and 1 base at J, with 18 bases in the middle. CDR3 protein: CARSLPVFGQGSYEQYF. CDR3 DNA: TGTGCCAGAAGCTTGCCCGTGTTTGGGCAGGGGTCCTACGAGCAGTACTTC.

The V and J genes are TRBV6-1 and TRBJ1-4; 9 positions agree with TRBD1. The CDR3 sequence is 16 residues long. Germline V gives CDR1 MNHNS, CDR2 SASEGT. V gave up 2 bases and J gave up 6 bases; unmatched junction bases: 7. CDR3 in DNA: TGTGCCAGCAGTGAATCGCCGGGACAGGGATATGAAAAACTGTTTTTT. The encoded protein is CASSESPGQGYEKLFF.

The chain links TRBV15 to TRBJ1-2, with 8 bases matching TRBD1. This CDR3 spans 17 amino acids. Germline CDR1 is LNHNV and CDR2 is YYDKDF (reference sequence). After removal of 1 base from V and 2 bases from J, the junction contained 9 bases not matched to a gene. CDR3 nucleotides: TGTGCCACCAGCAGAGCCTCCGGACAGGGTTCAAACTATGGCTACACCTTC. Translated: CATSRASGQGSNYGYTF.

Here the CDR3 reads CATSGSRASNQPQHF. CDR3 nucleotide sequence: TGTGCCACCAGTGGGTCCAGGGCTAGCAATCAGCCCCAGCATTTT. This chain joins TRBV24-1 and TRBJ1-5, with D maybe TRBD1 (5 bases). The germline V and J ends were trimmed by 5 bases and 0 bases, with 10 bases remaining between them. The CDR3 spans 15 residues. Germline lookup yields CDR1 KGHDR and CDR2 SFDVKD.

This chain connects TRBV21-1 to TRBJ2-1; the tabulated D call, TRBD1, remains unverified against the DNA. TRBV21-1 is shown as a pseudogene. There are 15 residues in the CDR3. The CDR3 DNA reads TGTGCCAGCAGCAAAAGGGACAGGGCTTTCGGGGAGCAGTTCTTC. Protein: CASSKRDRAFGEQFF.

The chain employs TRBV28 and TRBJ1-4, with D unclear. The CDR3 length is 16 residues. Per the germline V gene, CDR1 is MDHEN and CDR2 is SYDVKM. V lost 6 bases, J lost 0 bases, and 14 bases lay in between. The CDR3 spells CASSPRLRATNEKLFF. CDR3 DNA sequence: TGTGCCAGCAGCCCCAGGCTCCGCGCAACTAATGAAAAACTGTTTTTT.

The chain couples TRBV5-1 to TRBJ2-3; weak D call: TRBD1 (5 bases). V lost 0 bases and J lost 6, with 5 bases in between. CDR3 length: 12 amino acids. CDR1 SGHRS and CDR2 YFSETQ come from the germline V gene. CDR3 nucleotides: TGCGCCAGCAGCTTGGAGGGGGATACGCAGTATTTT. This gives the protein CASSLEGDTQYF.

This chain links TRBV6-1 with TRBJ2-1, with 8 positions matching TRBD1. The CDR3 is made up of 16 amino acids. Germline-derived CDR1 and CDR2 are MNHNS and SASEGT. The V segment lost 0 bases and the J segment 4 bases; nucleotides outside the gene matches: 5. The CDR3 here is CASSEARQGAYNEQFF. Here the CDR3 DNA reads TGTGCCAGCAGTGAAGCGCGGCAGGGGGCTTACAATGAGCAGTTCTTC.

The chain employs TRBV5-1 and TRBJ2-3; D remains unclear. From germline, CDR1 is SGHRS and CDR2 YFSETQ. This CDR3 has 14 amino acids. Trimming took off 0 bases at V and 2 bases at J, with 7 bases between the two ends. The CDR3 DNA reads TGCGCCAGCAGCTTGGAACAGATCACAGATACGCAGTATTTT. Translating gives CASSLEQITDTQYF.

The chain combines TRBV5-1 with TRBJ2-5; 9 positions match TRBD2. Trimming removed 0 bases from V and 5 bases from J; junction bases left unmatched: 5. Germline V gene data show CDR1 as SGHRS and CDR2 as YFSETQ. The CDR3 is made up of 15 amino acids. The CDR3 spells CASSLGAGGPETQYF. The CDR3 coding sequence is TGCGCCAGCAGCTTGGGTGCGGGAGGGCCGGAGACCCAGTACTTC.

The chain uses TRBV5-5 and TRBJ2-7; 7 bases map to TRBD1. Germline CDR1 reads SGHKS; CDR2 reads YYEKEE (reference sequence). CDR3 length equals 12 residues. With V trimmed by 2 bases and J by 5 bases, 1 base remained unmatched. CDR3 DNA sequence: TGTGCCAGCAGCTTTACAGGGGACGAGCAGTACTTC. This sequence encodes CASSFTGDEQYF.

J is TRBJ1-1 and V is TRBV19; 7 bases align to TRBD1. The germline V gene has CDR1 LNHDA and CDR2 SQIVND (reference sequence). CDR3 size: 11 residues. J lost 7 bases, V lost 7 bases, and 3 bases had no gene match. The CDR3 nucleotides are TGTGCCAGTAAGGACAGGCTTGAAGCTTTCTTT. Protein product: CASKDRLEAFF. Supplemented by reference TRBV19 and TRBJ1-1, the full variable domain reads DGGITQSPKYLFRKEGQNVTLSCEQNLNHDAMYWYRQDPGQGLRLIYYSQIVNDFQKGDIAEGYSVSREKKESFPLTVTSAQKNPTAFYLCASKDRLEAFFGQGTRLTVV.

This chain joins TRBV6-6 and TRBJ2-7; a possible D gene is TRBD1 (5 bases). This CDR3 contains 14 residues. From germline, CDR1 is MNHNY and CDR2 SVGAGI (reference sequence). With 2 bases removed from V and 7 bases from J, the gap between germline ends came to 15 bases. As DNA, the CDR3 is TGTGCCAGCAGTTACCGGTCCCCTGGGGCAGAGCAGTACTTC. Translation: CASSYRSPGAEQYF.

The chain combines TRBV3-1 (or the pseudogene TRBV3-2) with TRBJ1-6; D may be TRBD1 (5 bases). Trimming took off 5 bases at V and 7 bases at J, with 15 bases between the two ends. The CDR3 length is 15 residues. The germline gives CDR1 LGHDT, CDR2 YNNKEL (reference sequence). The CDR3 spells CASSVQRGWNSPLHF. CDR3 in DNA: TGTGCCAGCAGCGTCCAAAGGGGTTGGAATTCACCCCTCCACTTT.

The chain combines TRBV7-8 with TRBJ2-7; TRBD2 is a possible D gene (6 bases). With 5 bases removed from V and 4 bases from J, the gap between germline ends came to 18 bases. The CDR3 is 15 residues long. Germline CDR1 reads SGHVS; CDR2 reads FQNEAQ. In nucleotides, the CDR3 is TGTGCCAGCAGCCCCCGCCGGGACTTTTCTTACGAGCAGTACTTC. Amino acids: CASSPRRDFSYEQYF. Drawing the rest from reference TRBV7-8 and TRBJ2-7, the complete variable domain is GAGVSQSPRYKVAKRGQDVALRCDPISGHVSLFWYQQALGQGPEFLTYFQNEAQLDKSGLPSDRFFAERPEGSVSTLKIQRTQQEDSAVYLCASSPRRDFSYEQYFGPGTRLTVT.

The V and J genes are TRBV23-1 and TRBJ1-2, with D hard to call. TRBV23-1 is an ORF for which the function is uncertain. With 6 bases removed from V and 5 bases from J, the gap between germline ends came to 7 bases. The CDR3 has 11 residues. In DNA, the CDR3 is TGCGCCAGCAGCGGACTGTATGGCTACACCTTC. It encodes CASSGLYGYTF.

This chain uses TRBV5-6 with TRBJ2-1; 11 bases map to TRBD2. CDR1 is SGHDT and CDR2 is YYEEEE in the germline V gene. V shed 4 bases and J 4 bases; nucleotides not matched to a gene: 4. The CDR3 is 15 amino acids. As DNA, the CDR3 is TGTGCCAGCAGCCCAAGACTAGCGGGATACAATGAGCAGTTCTTC. It codes for CASSPRLAGYNEQFF.

The J gene is TRBJ1-5, the V gene TRBV6-2 or TRBV6-3; D might be TRBD1 (5 bases). V was pared by 2 bases and J by 4 bases, with 9 bases between. This CDR3 spans 14 amino acids. Per the germline V gene, CDR1 is MNHEY and CDR2 is SVGEGT. CDR3 DNA sequence: TGTGCCAGCAGTTACGTGGGGGGGAATCAGCCCCAGCATTTT. Translated: CASSYVGGNQPQHF.

This clone appeared once. The chain carries TRBV28 and TRBJ2-1, with 10 bases aligning to TRBD1. CDR1 is MDHEN, CDR2 SYDVKM, per germline. This CDR3 comprises 16 residues. V was pared by 6 bases and J by 2 bases, with 7 bases of the junction left unmatched. The CDR3 is CASSGSGTGAYNEQFF. Here the CDR3 DNA reads TGTGCCAGCAGCGGCTCCGGGACAGGGGCCTACAATGAGCAGTTCTTC.

This chain links TRBV11-2 with TRBJ2-5; maybe TRBD1 (5 bases). Germline V gene sequence: CDR1 SGHAT, CDR2 FQNNGV. The CDR3 sequence is 18 residues long. Trimming cost V 0 bases and J 3 bases, with 20 bases left between them. The CDR3 nucleotides are TGTGCCAGCAGCTTAGACAGGGATAGAACCACGCGAAAAGAGACCCAGTACTTC. The encoded protein is CASSLDRDRTTRKETQYF. Supplemented by reference TRBV11-2 and TRBJ2-5, the full variable domain reads EAGVAQSPRYKIIEKRQSVAFWCNPISGHATLYWYQQILGQGPKLLIQFQNNGVVDDSQLPKDRFSAERLKGVDSTLKIQPAKLEDSAVYLCASSLDRDRTTRKETQYFGPGTRLLVL.

The chain uses TRBV11-2 and TRBJ2-3; D unresolved. The CDR3 runs 13 residues. Germline lookup yields CDR1 SGHAT and CDR2 FQNNGV. Trimming took 3 bases from V and 3 from J, leaving 7 bases between them. CDR3 nucleotides: TGTGCCAGCAGCTTCCCTAGGACAGATACGCAGTATTTT. Its translation: CASSFPRTDTQYF.

The rearrangement joins TRBV18 to TRBJ1-4, with 8 bases aligning to TRBD1. The CDR3 is 16 amino acids. V lost 3 bases, J lost 3 bases, and 6 bases stayed unmatched. CDR1 and CDR2 from the germline V gene are KGHSH and LQKENI. The CDR3, as DNA: TGTGCCAGCTCACCCAGGGGGCTAGGCGCTAATGAAAAACTGTTTTTT. Translating it yields CASSPRGLGANEKLFF.

V usage is TRBV5-3 and J usage is TRBJ1-6, with 8 bases matching TRBD1. TRBV5-3 has ORF status, its function being uncertain. The CDR3 runs to 15 residues. J was trimmed by 6 bases and V by 0 bases; bases with no gene match: 2. The CDR3 loop reads CARSLDRGVNSPLHF. The DNA of the CDR3 is TGTGCCAGAAGCTTGGACAGGGGGGTTAATTCACCCCTCCACTTT.

The V call is TRBV5-1, the J call TRBJ2-1; 9 bases agree with TRBD2. Germline V lookup: CDR1 SGHRS, CDR2 YFSETQ. V gave up 0 bases and J gave up 6 bases; unmatched junction bases: 7. The CDR3 runs to 16 residues. CDR3 DNA: TGCGCCAGCAGCTTGGATCCTGGCGGGAGGGCCAATGAGCAGTTCTTC. This codes for CASSLDPGGRANEQFF. Drawing the rest from reference TRBV5-1 and TRBJ2-1, the complete variable domain is KAGVTQTPRYLIKTRGQQVTLSCSPISGHRSVSWYQQTPGQGLQFLFEYFSETQRNKGNFPGRFSGRQFSNSRSEMNVSTLELGDSALYLCASSLDPGGRANEQFFGPGTRLTVL.

This rearrangement joins TRBV5-1 to TRBJ1-5, with D tentatively TRBD1 (5 bases). CDR1 and CDR2 (germline): SGHRS, YFSETQ. Trimming took off 4 bases at V and 1 base at J, with 15 bases between the two ends. The CDR3 is 16 amino acids. CDR3 nucleotide sequence: TGCGCCAGCAGCCCGGGGCTGGCGGGGAGCAATCAGCCCCAGCATTTT. The encoded protein is CASSPGLAGSNQPQHF.

The genes are TRBV3-1 (or the pseudogene TRBV3-2) and TRBJ1-2; 9 nucleotides line up with TRBD1. Germline CDR1 is LGHDT and CDR2 is YNNKEL (reference sequence). The CDR3 runs to 15 residues. After removal of 4 bases from V and 6 bases from J, the junction contained 9 bases not matched to a gene. Here the CDR3 reads CASSPMTGGSHGYTF. DNA for the CDR3: TGTGCCAGCAGCCCGATGACAGGGGGGTCCCATGGCTACACCTTC.

The chain links TRBV19 to TRBJ2-1, with 13 positions matching TRBD2. V lost 3 bases and J lost 6; bases outside the gene matches: 5. There are 16 residues in the CDR3. The germline gives CDR1 LNHDA, CDR2 SQIVND (reference sequence). The CDR3 loop reads CASSMRGLAGINEQFF. CDR3 coding DNA: TGTGCCAGTAGTATGAGGGGACTAGCGGGAATCAATGAGCAGTTCTTC.